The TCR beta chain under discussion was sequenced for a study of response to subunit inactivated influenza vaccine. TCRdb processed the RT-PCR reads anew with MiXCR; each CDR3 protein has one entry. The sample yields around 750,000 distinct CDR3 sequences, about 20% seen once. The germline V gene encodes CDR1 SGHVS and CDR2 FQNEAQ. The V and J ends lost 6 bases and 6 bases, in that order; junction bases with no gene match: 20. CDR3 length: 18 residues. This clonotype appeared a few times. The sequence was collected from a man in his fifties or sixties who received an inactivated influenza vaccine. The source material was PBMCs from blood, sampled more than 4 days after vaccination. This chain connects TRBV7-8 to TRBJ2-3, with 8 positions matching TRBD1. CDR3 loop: CASSRGSRGLSVVDTQYF. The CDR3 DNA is TGTGCCAGCAGTCGGGGCAGCAGGGGGCTCTCCGTGGTGGATACGCAGTATTTT.